The 3 T cell receptor beta chains below were found in one sample sequenced in a study of CD8+CD57+ T cells in acquired aplastic anemia (dated by TCRdb to 2016 to 2019). Instrument used: Illumina HiSeq 2000. TCR beta VDJ combination and CDR3 sequence profiling used genomic DNA as the template. TCRdb took the public reads, trimmed them with fastp at Q25, ran MiXCR for clone calling and kept in-frame beta chains. Duplicate CDR3 protein sequences are folded into a single record with the most common DNA and genes. Recorded for this sample are about 180,000 distinct CDR3 sequences; approximately 49% of them occurred a single time. Of the sample, about 2.9% is held by the ten largest clones. Sequencing was done on a sample of sorted CD4+, CD8+, or CD8+CD57+ T cells (not recorded which) from PBMCs. The receptors were sampled from a human donor in good health.

The table lists this clonotype with many counts. The genes are TRBV19 and TRBJ2-5, with unresolved D. The CDR3 has 15 amino acids. V was clipped by 5 bases and J by 0 bases, with 13 bases between them. Germline V gene lookup returns CDR1 LNHDA and CDR2 SQIVND (reference sequence). The CDR3 DNA is TGTGCCAGTAGTCCCCAACGGAGTTACCAAGAGACCCAGTACTTC. The encoded protein is CASSPQRSYQETQYF.

This clonotype was detected ten times or more. The chain recombines TRBV9 with TRBJ1-2, with D unresolved. Trimming stripped 3 bases from V and 8 bases from J, with 11 bases between. The CDR3 extends over 12 amino acids. Germline CDR1 is SGDLS and CDR2 is YYNGEE. CDR3 loop: CASSAPVGGYTF. CDR3 DNA: TGTGCCAGCAGCGCCCCGGTGGGCGGCTACACCTTC.

By frequency in the sample, this clonotype is medium-sized (0.01 to 0.1%). The chain is built from TRBV7-2 and TRBJ1-6; D is possibly TRBD1 (5 bases). Germline lookup yields CDR1 SGHTA and CDR2 FQGNSA. This CDR3 contains 13 residues. Between the trimmed V and J ends, which lost 5 bases and 10 bases, there was a span of 12 bases. The CDR3 sequence: CASSRDFGSPLHF. As DNA, the CDR3 is TGTGCCAGCAGCCGGGACTTTGGCTCACCCCTCCACTTT.